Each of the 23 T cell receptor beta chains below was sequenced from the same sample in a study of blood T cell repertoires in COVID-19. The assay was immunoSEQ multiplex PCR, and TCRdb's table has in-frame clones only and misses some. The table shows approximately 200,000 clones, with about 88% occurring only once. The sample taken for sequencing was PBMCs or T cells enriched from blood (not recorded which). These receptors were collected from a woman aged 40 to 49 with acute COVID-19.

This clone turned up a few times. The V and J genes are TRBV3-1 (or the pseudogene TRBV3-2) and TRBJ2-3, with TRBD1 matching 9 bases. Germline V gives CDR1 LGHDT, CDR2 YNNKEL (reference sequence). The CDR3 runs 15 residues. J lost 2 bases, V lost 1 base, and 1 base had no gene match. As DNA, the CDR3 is TGTGCCAGCAGCCAAGGACAGGGGGACACAGATACGCAGTATTTT. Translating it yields CASSQGQGDTDTQYF.

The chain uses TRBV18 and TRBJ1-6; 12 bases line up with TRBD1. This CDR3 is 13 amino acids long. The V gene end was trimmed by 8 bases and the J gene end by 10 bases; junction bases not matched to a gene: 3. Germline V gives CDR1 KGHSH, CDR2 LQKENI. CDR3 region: CASQGTGGSPLHF. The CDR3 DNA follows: TGTGCCAGCCAGGGGACAGGGGGCTCACCCCTCCACTTT.

CDR3 bases: TGTGCCAGCAGCCACACGACAGGAGTCGAGCAGTTCTTC. Protein: CASSHTTGVEQFF. V gene TRBV5-5 combines with J gene TRBJ2-1; D is perhaps TRBD1 (6 bases). There are 13 residues in the CDR3. Trimming shortened V by 4 bases and J by 10 bases, and 15 bases separated the two germline ends. Germline CDR1 is SGHKS and CDR2 is YYEKEE (reference sequence).

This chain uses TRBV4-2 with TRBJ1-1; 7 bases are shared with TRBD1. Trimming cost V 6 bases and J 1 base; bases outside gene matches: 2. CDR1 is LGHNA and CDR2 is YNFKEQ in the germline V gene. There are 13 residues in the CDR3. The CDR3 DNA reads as TGTGCCAGCAGGGGACAGAAGAACACTGAAGCTTTCTTT. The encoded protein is CASRGQKNTEAFF.

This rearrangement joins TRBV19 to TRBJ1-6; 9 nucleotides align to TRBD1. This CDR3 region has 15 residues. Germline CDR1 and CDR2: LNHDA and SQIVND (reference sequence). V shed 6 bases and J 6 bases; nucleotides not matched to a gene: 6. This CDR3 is CASSLRTGVNSPLHF. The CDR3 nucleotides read TGTGCCAGTAGCCTACGGACAGGGGTTAATTCACCCCTCCACTTT.

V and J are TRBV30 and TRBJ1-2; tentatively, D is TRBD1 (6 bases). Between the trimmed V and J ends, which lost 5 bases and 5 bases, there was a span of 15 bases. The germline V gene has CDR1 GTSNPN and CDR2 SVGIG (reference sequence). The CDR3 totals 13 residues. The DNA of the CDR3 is TGTGCCTGGCAACCAGGGGTTCTTTATGGCTACACCTTC. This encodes CAWQPGVLYGYTF. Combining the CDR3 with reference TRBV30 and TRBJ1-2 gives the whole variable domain SQTIHQWPATLVQPVGSPLSLECTVEGTSNPNLYWYRQAAGRGLQLLFYSVGIGQISSEVPQNLSASRPQDRQFILSSKKLLLSDSGFYLCAWQPGVLYGYTFGSGTRLTVV.

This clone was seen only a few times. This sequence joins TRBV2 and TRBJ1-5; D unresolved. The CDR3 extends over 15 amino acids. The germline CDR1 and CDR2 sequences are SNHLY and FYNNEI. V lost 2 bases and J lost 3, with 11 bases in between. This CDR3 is CASSESGLDNQPQHF. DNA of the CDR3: TGTGCCAGCAGTGAAAGTGGGCTTGACAATCAGCCCCAGCATTTT. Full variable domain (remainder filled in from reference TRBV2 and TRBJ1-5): EPEVTQTPSHQVTQMGQEVILRCVPISNHLYFYWYRQILGQKVEFLVSFYNNEISEKSEIFDDQFSVERPDGSNFTLKIRSTKLEDSAMYFCASSESGLDNQPQHFGDGTRLSIL.

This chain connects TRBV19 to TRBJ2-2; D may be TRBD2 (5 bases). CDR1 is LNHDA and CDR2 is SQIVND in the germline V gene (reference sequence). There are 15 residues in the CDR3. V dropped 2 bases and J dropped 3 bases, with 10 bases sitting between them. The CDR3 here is CASSIRRRDTGELFF. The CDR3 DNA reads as TGTGCCAGTAGTATACGGCGGCGGGACACCGGGGAGCTGTTTTTT.

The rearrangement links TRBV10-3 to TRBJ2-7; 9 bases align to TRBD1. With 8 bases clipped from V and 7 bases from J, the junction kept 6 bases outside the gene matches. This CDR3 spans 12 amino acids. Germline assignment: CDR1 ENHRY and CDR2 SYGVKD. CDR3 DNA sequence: TGTGCCATCCGGGACAGGGAGGGGGAGCAGTACTTC. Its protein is CAIRDREGEQYF.

The CDR3 bases are TGCGCCAGCAGCTTGGGGCGGGGACAGGGAGCCGAGCAGTACTTC. The encoded protein is CASSLGRGQGAEQYF. The rearrangement joins TRBV5-1 to TRBJ2-7; 9 bases align to TRBD1. The CDR3 has 15 amino acids. From germline, CDR1 is SGHRS and CDR2 YFSETQ. Unmatched junction bases numbered 7, after V lost 0 bases and J lost 6 bases.

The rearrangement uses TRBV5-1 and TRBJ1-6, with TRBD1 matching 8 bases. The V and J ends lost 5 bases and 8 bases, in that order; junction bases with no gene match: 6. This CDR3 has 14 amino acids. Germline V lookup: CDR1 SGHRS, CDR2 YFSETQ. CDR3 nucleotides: TGCGCCAGCAGTCAAGGACAGGGCTATTCACCCCTCCACTTT. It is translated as CASSQGQGYSPLHF.

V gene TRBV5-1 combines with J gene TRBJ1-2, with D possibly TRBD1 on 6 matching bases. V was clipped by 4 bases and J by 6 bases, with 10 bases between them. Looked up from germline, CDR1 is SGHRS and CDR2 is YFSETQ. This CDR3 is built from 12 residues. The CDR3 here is CASSRTADGYTF. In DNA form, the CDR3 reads TGCGCCAGCAGCAGGACAGCGGATGGCTACACCTTC.

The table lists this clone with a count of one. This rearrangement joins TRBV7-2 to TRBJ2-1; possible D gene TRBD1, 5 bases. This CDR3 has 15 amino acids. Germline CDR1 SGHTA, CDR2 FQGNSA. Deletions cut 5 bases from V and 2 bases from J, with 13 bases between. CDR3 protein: CASSALMGPYNEQFF. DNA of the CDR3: TGTGCCAGCAGCGCCCTAATGGGGCCCTACAATGAGCAGTTCTTC.

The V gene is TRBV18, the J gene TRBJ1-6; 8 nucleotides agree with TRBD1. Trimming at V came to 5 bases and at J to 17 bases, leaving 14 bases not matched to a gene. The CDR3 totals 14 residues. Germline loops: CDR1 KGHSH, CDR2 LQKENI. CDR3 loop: CASSSGQGPGKVHF. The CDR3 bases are TGTGCCAGCTCATCTGGACAGGGTCCGGGGAAGGTCCACTTT. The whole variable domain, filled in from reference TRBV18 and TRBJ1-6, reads NAGVMQNPRHLVRRRGQEARLRCSPMKGHSHVYWYRQLPEEGLKFMVYLQKENIIDESGMPKERFSAEFPKEGPSILRIQQVVRGDSAAYFCASSSGQGPGKVHFGNGTRLTVT.

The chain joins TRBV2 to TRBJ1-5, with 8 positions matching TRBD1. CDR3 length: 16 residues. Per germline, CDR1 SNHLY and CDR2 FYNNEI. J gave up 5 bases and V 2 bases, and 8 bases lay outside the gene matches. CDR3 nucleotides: TGTGCCAGCAGTGAATGGGCAGGGGGCGAATATCAGCCCCAGCATTTT. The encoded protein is CASSEWAGGEYQPQHF.

The CDR3 reads CASSQGGQGMSSYNSPLHF. In DNA form, the CDR3 reads TGTGCCAGCAGCCAAGGGGGCCAGGGGATGAGCTCCTATAATTCACCCCTCCACTTT. The rearrangement links TRBV3-1 (or the pseudogene TRBV3-2) to TRBJ1-6, with TRBD1 as a possible D gene (6 bases). V shed 1 base and J shed 0 bases, with 16 bases lying between them. CDR1 is LGHDT and CDR2 is YNNKEL in the germline V gene (reference sequence). This CDR3 region has 19 residues.

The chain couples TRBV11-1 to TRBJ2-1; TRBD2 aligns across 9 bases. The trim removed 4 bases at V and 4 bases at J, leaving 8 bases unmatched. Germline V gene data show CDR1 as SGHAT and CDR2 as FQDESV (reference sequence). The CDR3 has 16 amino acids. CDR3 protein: CASSSSGTSWYNEQFF. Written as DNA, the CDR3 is TGTGCCAGCAGCTCGTCCGGGACTAGCTGGTACAATGAGCAGTTCTTC.

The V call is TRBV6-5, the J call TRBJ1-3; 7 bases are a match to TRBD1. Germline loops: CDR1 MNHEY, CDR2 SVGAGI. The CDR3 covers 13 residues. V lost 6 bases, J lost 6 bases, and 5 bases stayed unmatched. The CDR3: CASRNRGENTIYF. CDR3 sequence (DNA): TGTGCCAGCAGGAACAGGGGTGAAAACACCATATATTTT.

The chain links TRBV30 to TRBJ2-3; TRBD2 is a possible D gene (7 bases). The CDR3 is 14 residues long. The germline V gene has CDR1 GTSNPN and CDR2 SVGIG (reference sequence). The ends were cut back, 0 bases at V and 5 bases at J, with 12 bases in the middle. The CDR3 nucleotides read TGTGCCTGGAGTGTTGGAGGGGGGGTAGATACGCAGTATTTT. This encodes CAWSVGGGVDTQYF.

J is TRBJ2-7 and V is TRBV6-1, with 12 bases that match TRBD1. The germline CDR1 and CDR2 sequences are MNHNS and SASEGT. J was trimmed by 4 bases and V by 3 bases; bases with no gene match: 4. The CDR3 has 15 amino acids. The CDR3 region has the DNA TGTGCCAGCAGTGAGGGGACAGGGGGCGTGTACGAGCAGTACTTC. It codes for CASSEGTGGVYEQYF.

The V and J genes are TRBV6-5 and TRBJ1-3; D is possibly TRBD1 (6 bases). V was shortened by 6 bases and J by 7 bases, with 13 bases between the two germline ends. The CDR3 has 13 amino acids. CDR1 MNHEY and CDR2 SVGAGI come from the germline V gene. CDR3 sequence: CASRPTGLNTIYF. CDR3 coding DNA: TGTGCCAGCAGGCCTACAGGGCTCAACACCATATATTTT.

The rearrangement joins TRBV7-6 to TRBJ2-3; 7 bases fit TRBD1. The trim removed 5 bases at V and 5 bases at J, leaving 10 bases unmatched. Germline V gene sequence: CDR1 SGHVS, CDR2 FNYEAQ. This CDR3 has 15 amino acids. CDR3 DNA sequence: TGTGCCAGCAGCCCTTTGACAGGGTCAAGAGATACGCAGTATTTT. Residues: CASSPLTGSRDTQYF.

The CDR3 DNA reads as TGTGCCAGCAGCCACGCATCCCTAGCGGGATACACAGATACGCAGTATTTT. It translates to CASSHASLAGYTDTQYF. The genes are TRBV5-8 and TRBJ2-3, with 9 bases matching TRBD2. Germline lookup yields CDR1 SGHTS and CDR2 YDEGEE. V gave up 4 bases and J gave up 2 bases; unmatched junction bases: 11. The CDR3 is made up of 17 amino acids.